The present TCR beta chain was sequenced within a study of blood T cell repertoires in COVID-19. The CDR3 is made up of 16 amino acids. With V trimmed by 0 bases and J by 7 bases, 7 bases remained unmatched. CDR1 SGHAT and CDR2 FQNNGV come from the germline V gene. Sequencing was performed with immunoSEQ multiplex PCR; in TCRdb, only in-frame clones are kept and a portion is missing. The data show around 200,000 clones, roughly 83% seen once. Followed longitudinally, the Seattle patients had been enrolled during active infection. The sample taken for sequencing was peripheral blood. The TCR originated in a woman in her thirties or forties with COVID-19, enrolled during active disease. The chain recombines TRBV11-2 with TRBJ2-1, with TRBD2 matching over 9 bases. This CDR3 is CASSLEGGRGGNEQFF. CDR3 bases: TGTGCCAGCAGCTTAGAAGGCGGGAGGGGAGGGAATGAGCAGTTCTTC.